The 27 T cell receptor beta chains in this list originate from one sample, sequenced in a study of CD8 T cells in ankylosing spondylitis. Study-wide points: What seemed typical of ankylosing spondylitis blood was a TCR beta motif built from several highly homologous variants.

Via MiXCR, TCRdb re-called the 5' RACE reads, giving one row per CDR3 protein. The table shows under 950,000 distinct CDR3 sequences, with around 20% occurring only once. Their recognized antigens are unknown. Sequenced sample: blood, either unsorted or a sorted T cell fraction (not recorded which). The receptors were gathered from a male donor with ankylosing spondylitis.

This clonotype was counted only a few times. The chain joins TRBV20-1 to TRBJ2-2; the match to TRBD2 covers 8 bases. CDR3 size: 14 residues. Trimming cost V 3 bases and J 6 bases; bases outside gene matches: 6. Germline V gene sequence: CDR1 DFQATT, CDR2 SNEGSKA (reference sequence). The CDR3 loop is CSASGGASAGELFF. The CDR3 DNA is TGCAGTGCTAGCGGGGGGGCCTCCGCCGGGGAGCTGTTTTTT.

This clonotype has a handful of counts. The rearrangement joins TRBV5-1 to TRBJ1-1, with D unresolved. V lost 3 bases and J lost 4, with 7 bases in between. The CDR3 loop spans 12 amino acids. CDR1 is SGHRS and CDR2 is YFSETQ in the germline V gene. Written as DNA, the CDR3 is TGCGCCAGCAGCTGGATGGGCACTGAAGCTTTCTTT. This translates into CASSWMGTEAFF.

There are a few counts of this clonotype. The V call is TRBV20-1, the J call TRBJ2-1, with TRBD2 matching over 13 bases. Germline V gene sequence: CDR1 DFQATT, CDR2 SNEGSKA (reference sequence). The CDR3 extends over 13 amino acids. As DNA, the CDR3 is TGCAGGGTGACTAGCGGGGGGCGGGGTGAGCAGTTCTTC. The encoded protein is CRVTSGGRGEQFF.

This clonotype was observed a few times. The rearrangement uses TRBV27 and TRBJ2-1, with a weak D call TRBD1 (6 bases). Germline CDR1 MNHEY, CDR2 SMNVEV (reference sequence). Trimming took 1 base from V and 1 from J, leaving 11 bases between them. There are 16 residues in the CDR3. CDR3 in DNA: TGTGCCAGCAGTTTATGGGCAGGGGTGTCCTACAATGAGCAGTTCTTC. It translates to CASSLWAGVSYNEQFF.

The V gene is TRBV7-2, the J gene TRBJ1-2, with 9 bases aligning to TRBD1. CDR1 is SGHTA and CDR2 is FQGNSA in the germline V gene. V shed 5 bases and J 4 bases; nucleotides not matched to a gene: 8. CDR3 length: 15 residues. The CDR3 nucleotides read TGTGCCAGCAGCCCAGAGACAGGGGGTGGCTATGGCTACACCTTC. Protein sequence: CASSPETGGGYGYTF.

V gene TRBV12-3 or TRBV12-4 combines with J gene TRBJ1-1; TRBD1 agrees at 8 bases. CDR3 size: 13 residues. With 6 bases clipped from V and 8 bases from J, the junction kept 8 bases outside the gene matches. The CDR3 loop is CASRDRANPEAFF. CDR3 in DNA: TGTGCCAGCAGGGACAGGGCGAACCCCGAAGCTTTCTTT.

This clonotype has more than one count but fewer than ten. The rearrangement links TRBV7-2 to TRBJ2-5; possible D gene TRBD2, 6 bases. The germline V gene encodes CDR1 SGHTA and CDR2 FQGNSA. The CDR3 contains 14 residues. Deletions cut 5 bases from V and 7 bases from J, with 17 bases between. CDR3 nucleotides: TGTGCCAGCAGCCCCCAAGGGACTTTCGGGACCCAGTACTTC. Encoded protein: CASSPQGTFGTQYF.

Only a few counts were recorded for this clonotype. CDR3 sequence (DNA): TGTGCCAGCAGAAACAGGGGGGGCGCTGAAGCTTTCTTT. Translating it yields CASRNRGGAEAFF. The V and J genes are TRBV3-1 and TRBJ1-1; 8 nucleotides align to TRBD1. Trimming cost V 6 bases and J 6 bases; bases outside gene matches: 6. This CDR3 is built from 13 residues. The germline V gene encodes CDR1 LGHDT and CDR2 YNNKEL (reference sequence).

The rearrangement links TRBV3-1 to TRBJ2-5; 7 bases match TRBD2. The CDR3 length is 15 residues. Germline CDR1 and CDR2: LGHDT and YNNKEL (reference sequence). The ends lost 4 bases at V and 1 base at J; junction bases unmatched: 6. The CDR3 region has the DNA TGTGCCAGCAGCCCCGTGGGAGGGACCCAAGAGACCCAGTACTTC. This gives the protein CASSPVGGTQETQYF.

This clonotype was seen only a few times. The chain joins TRBV9 to TRBJ2-1, with D possibly being TRBD1 (5 bases). Trimming stripped 4 bases from V and 1 base from J, with 12 bases between. Germline CDR1 is SGDLS and CDR2 is YYNGEE. This CDR3 has 15 residues. CDR3 nucleotide sequence: TGTGCCAGCAGCCCGGACATAAAGTCCTACAATGAGCAGTTCTTC. Its translation: CASSPDIKSYNEQFF.

The chain employs TRBV11-2 and TRBJ1-1, with D possibly being TRBD1 (6 bases). Between the trimmed V and J ends, which lost 5 bases and 1 base, there was a span of 14 bases. The CDR3 runs 15 residues. In germline, CDR1 is SGHAT, CDR2 FQNNGV. As DNA, the CDR3 is TGTGCCAGCAGCGTAACCGGGACACCGAACACTGAAGCTTTCTTT. Amino acid sequence: CASSVTGTPNTEAFF. Full variable domain (remainder filled in from reference TRBV11-2 and TRBJ1-1): EAGVAQSPRYKIIEKRQSVAFWCNPISGHATLYWYQQILGQGPKLLIQFQNNGVVDDSQLPKDRFSAERLKGVDSTLKIQPAKLEDSAVYLCASSVTGTPNTEAFFGQGTRLTVV.

The chain joins TRBV20-1 to TRBJ2-2; 10 bases align to TRBD2. Germline V gene lookup returns CDR1 DFQATT and CDR2 SNEGSKA (reference sequence). This CDR3 is built from 15 residues. V lost 4 bases to trimming and J lost 3 bases; unmatched junction nucleotides: 5. The CDR3 is CSATAGGPYTGELFF. In DNA, the CDR3 is TGCAGTGCTACAGCGGGAGGGCCGTACACCGGGGAGCTGTTTTTT.

The gene calls are TRBV9 and TRBJ1-1, with TRBD1 identical over 10 bases. The CDR3 extends over 16 amino acids. Germline V gene lookup returns CDR1 SGDLS and CDR2 YYNGEE. V trimming: 2 bases; J trimming: 3 bases; junction bases outside the gene matches: 7. The DNA for the CDR3 is TGTGCCAGCAGCGTCTCGGGACAGGGGCATGACACTGAAGCTTTCTTT. Its protein product is CASSVSGQGHDTEAFF.

The genes are TRBV10-2 and TRBJ1-5; D is unresolved. CDR3 size: 13 residues. Trimming removed 2 bases from V and 3 bases from J, with 5 bases in between. The germline CDR1 and CDR2 sequences are WSHSY and SAAADI. The CDR3: CASSERINQPQHF. DNA of the CDR3: TGCGCCAGCAGTGAGAGGATCAATCAGCCCCAGCATTTT.

CDR3 in DNA: TGTGCCAGCAGTCTAACAGGGCTCGGAAACACCATATATTTT. Translating it yields CASSLTGLGNTIYF. V usage is TRBV6-1 and J usage is TRBJ1-3, with D possibly matching TRBD1 (6 bases). The CDR3 consists of 14 residues. Trimming left V 5 bases short and J 4 bases short, with 12 bases between. Germline assignment: CDR1 MNHNS and CDR2 SASEGT.

The gene calls are TRBV2 and TRBJ1-6; D uncertain. V was trimmed by 8 bases and J by 5 bases, leaving 10 bases between them. The germline V gene has CDR1 SNHLY and CDR2 FYNNEI. This CDR3 has 13 amino acids. CDR3 region: CASRFYDNSPLHF. As DNA, the CDR3 is TGTGCCAGCCGTTTCTACGATAATTCACCCCTCCACTTT.

This clonotype has only a few counts. The chain's CDR3 is CASRASGTNPYEQYF. Written as DNA, the CDR3 is TGTGCCAGCAGAGCTAGCGGGACAAATCCCTACGAGCAGTACTTC. The chain has TRBV12-3 or TRBV12-4 and TRBJ2-7; TRBD2 matches 9 bases. J lost 2 bases, V lost 6 bases, and 8 bases had no gene match. The CDR3 extends over 15 amino acids.

This clonotype was recorded a few times. V gene TRBV12-3 or TRBV12-4 combines with J gene TRBJ2-1; D is perhaps TRBD2 (7 bases). This CDR3 has 15 amino acids. The V end was cut by 3 bases, the J end by 3 bases, with 12 bases between. CDR3 sequence reads: CASSLPGGNYNEQFF. The CDR3 nucleotides read TGTGCCAGCAGTTTGCCGGGGGGCAACTACAATGAGCAGTTCTTC.

This clonotype showed up just a few times. V gene TRBV5-1 combines with J gene TRBJ1-2; 9 nucleotides align to TRBD1. CDR1 SGHRS and CDR2 YFSETQ come from the germline V gene. With V trimmed by 3 bases and J by 2 bases, 5 bases remained unmatched. There are 15 residues in the CDR3. DNA of the CDR3: TGCGCCAGCAGCTCCGGACAGGGGCCCAACTATGGCTACACCTTC. The encoded protein is CASSSGQGPNYGYTF.

J is TRBJ2-1 and V is TRBV6-2 or TRBV6-3, with 9 nucleotides matching TRBD2. The CDR3 extends over 19 amino acids. Germline lookup yields CDR1 MNHEY and CDR2 SVGEGT. The junction had 17 bases not matched to a gene; V was cut back by 5 bases and J by 3 bases. Here the CDR3 reads CASSPRGETSGEYYNEQFF. The CDR3 bases are TGTGCCAGCAGTCCACGAGGTGAGACTAGCGGTGAATACTACAATGAGCAGTTCTTC.

The rearrangement links TRBV4-2 to TRBJ2-7; TRBD1 might be the D (9 bases). CDR1 is LGHNA, CDR2 YNFKEQ, per germline. The CDR3 totals 17 residues. With 1 base removed from V and 1 base from J, the gap between germline ends came to 17 bases. The CDR3 reads CASSQVPGGTGSYEQYF. In nucleotides, the CDR3 is TGTGCCAGCAGCCAAGTCCCGGGGGGGACAGGGTCCTACGAGCAGTACTTC.

The V call is TRBV4-2, the J call TRBJ2-6; tentatively, D is TRBD2 (6 bases). CDR3 size: 17 residues. V gave up 4 bases and J gave up 0 bases, with 13 bases separating them. Germline V lookup: CDR1 LGHNA, CDR2 YNFKEQ. This CDR3 is CASSLGGINSGANVLTF. In nucleotides, the CDR3 is TGTGCCAGCAGCCTCGGAGGGATTAACTCTGGGGCCAACGTCCTGACTTTC.

The V gene is TRBV5-1, the J gene TRBJ2-1, with 7 bases that match TRBD2. V shed 3 bases and J 7 bases; nucleotides not matched to a gene: 4. The CDR3 totals 13 residues. Germline V gene lookup returns CDR1 SGHRS and CDR2 YFSETQ. Written as DNA, the CDR3 is TGCGCCAGCAGCTACGGGAGGATGAATGAGCAGTTCTTC. This gives the protein CASSYGRMNEQFF.

Many counts were recorded for this clonotype. CDR3 in DNA: TGTGCCAGCAGCTTAGAAGCAGGGGCCACCGGGGAGCTGTTTTTT. Its protein is CASSLEAGATGELFF. The chain recombines TRBV7-6 with TRBJ2-2; tentatively, D is TRBD1 (6 bases). There are 15 residues in the CDR3. V was shortened by 1 base and J by 4 bases, with 10 bases between the two germline ends. Germline loops: CDR1 SGHVS, CDR2 FNYEAQ.

For this clonotype: One junction end disagrees with the germline gene, perhaps due to a read error. The chain links TRBV4-3 to TRBJ1-6; 7 bases fit TRBD1. Germline V lookup: CDR1 LGHNA, CDR2 YSLEER. The CDR3 covers 16 residues. CDR3 amino acids: CASNQDWDSYNSPLHF. CDR3 sequence (DNA): TGCGCCAGCAACCAAGATTGGGACAGCTATAATTCACCCCTCCACTTT.

This clonotype was counted many times. At one end the junction does not follow the germline gene, possibly because of a read error. The chain uses TRBV27 and TRBJ2-7; D gene unclear. The germline V gene encodes CDR1 MNHEY and CDR2 SMNVEV (reference sequence). CDR3 length equals 13 residues. The CDR3, as DNA: TGCGCCAGCAGCTTCACAGCATCCTACGAGCAGTACTTC. It yields the protein CASSFTASYEQYF.

This clonotype was counted at least ten times. The rearrangement links TRBV29-1 to TRBJ2-1; 12 bases are shared with TRBD2. Germline V lookup: CDR1 SQVTM, CDR2 ANQGSEA. V lost 6 bases, J lost 8 bases, and 8 bases stayed unmatched. The CDR3 length is 14 residues. CDR3 in amino acids: CSVAGLAGSDEQFF. Here the CDR3 DNA reads TGCAGCGTCGCCGGACTAGCGGGAAGCGATGAGCAGTTCTTC.